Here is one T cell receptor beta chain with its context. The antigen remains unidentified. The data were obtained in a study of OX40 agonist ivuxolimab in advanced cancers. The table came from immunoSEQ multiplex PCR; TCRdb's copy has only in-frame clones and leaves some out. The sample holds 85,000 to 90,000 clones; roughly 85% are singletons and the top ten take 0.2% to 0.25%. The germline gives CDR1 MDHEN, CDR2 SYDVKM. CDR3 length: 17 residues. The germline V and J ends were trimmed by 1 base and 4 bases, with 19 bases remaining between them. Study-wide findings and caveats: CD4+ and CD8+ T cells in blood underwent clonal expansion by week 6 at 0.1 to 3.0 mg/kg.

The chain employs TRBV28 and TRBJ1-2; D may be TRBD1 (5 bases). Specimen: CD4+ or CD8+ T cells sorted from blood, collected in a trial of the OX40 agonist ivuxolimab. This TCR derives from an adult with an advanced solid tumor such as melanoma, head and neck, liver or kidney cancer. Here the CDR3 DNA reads TGTGCCAGCAGTTTATACGGGGGAGGCGGAGTTGGCTATGGCTACACCTTC. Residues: CASSLYGGGGVGYGYTF.